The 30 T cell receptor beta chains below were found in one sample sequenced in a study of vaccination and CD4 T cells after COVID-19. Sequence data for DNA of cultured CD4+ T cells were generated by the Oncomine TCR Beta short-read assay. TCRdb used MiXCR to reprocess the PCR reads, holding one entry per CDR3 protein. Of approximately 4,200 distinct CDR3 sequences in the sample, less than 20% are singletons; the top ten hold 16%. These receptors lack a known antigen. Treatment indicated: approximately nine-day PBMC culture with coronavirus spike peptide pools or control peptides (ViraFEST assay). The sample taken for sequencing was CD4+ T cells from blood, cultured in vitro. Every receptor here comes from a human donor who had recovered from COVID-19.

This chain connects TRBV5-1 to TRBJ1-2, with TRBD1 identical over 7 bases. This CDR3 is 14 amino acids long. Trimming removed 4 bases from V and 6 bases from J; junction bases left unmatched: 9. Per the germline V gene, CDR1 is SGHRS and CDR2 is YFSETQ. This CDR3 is CASSMRQGMDGYTF. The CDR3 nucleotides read TGCGCCAGCAGCATGCGACAGGGTATGGATGGCTACACCTTC.

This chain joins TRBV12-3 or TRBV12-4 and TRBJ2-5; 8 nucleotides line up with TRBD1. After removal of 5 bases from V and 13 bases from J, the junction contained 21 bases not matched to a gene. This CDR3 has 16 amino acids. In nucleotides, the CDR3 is TGTGCCAGCAGTCAACGGGGGCCAGGGGGCGGCTCCGGAAGGTACTTC. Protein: CASSQRGPGGGSGRYF.

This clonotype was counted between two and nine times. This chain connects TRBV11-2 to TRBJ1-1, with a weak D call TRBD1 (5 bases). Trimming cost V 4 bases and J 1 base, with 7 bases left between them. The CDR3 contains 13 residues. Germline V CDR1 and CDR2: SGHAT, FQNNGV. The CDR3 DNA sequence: TGTGCCAGCAGCTCCGGGGCGAACACTGAAGCTTTCTTT. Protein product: CASSSGANTEAFF.

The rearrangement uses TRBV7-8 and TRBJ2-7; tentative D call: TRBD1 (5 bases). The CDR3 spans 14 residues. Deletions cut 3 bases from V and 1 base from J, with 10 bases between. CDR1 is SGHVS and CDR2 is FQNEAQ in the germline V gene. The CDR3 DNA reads TGTGCCAGCAGCTTGGATTCAGGGTCCTACGAGCAGTACTTC. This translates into CASSLDSGSYEQYF. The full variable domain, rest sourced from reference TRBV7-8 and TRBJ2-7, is GAGVSQSPRYKVAKRGQDVALRCDPISGHVSLFWYQQALGQGPEFLTYFQNEAQLDKSGLPSDRFFAERPEGSVSTLKIQRTQQEDSAVYLCASSLDSGSYEQYFGPGTRLTVT.

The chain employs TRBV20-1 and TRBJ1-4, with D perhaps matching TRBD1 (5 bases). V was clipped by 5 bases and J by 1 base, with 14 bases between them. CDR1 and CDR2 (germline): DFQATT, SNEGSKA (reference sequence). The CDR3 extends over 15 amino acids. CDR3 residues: CSASQWGETNEKLFF. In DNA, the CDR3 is TGCAGTGCTTCCCAGTGGGGGGAAACTAATGAAAAACTGTTTTTT.

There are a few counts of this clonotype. In nucleotides, the CDR3 is TGTGCCAGCAGCAAAGGAGGTCGAAAAACAGATACGCAGTATTTT. It specifies CASSKGGRKTDTQYF. The rearrangement uses TRBV2 and TRBJ2-3, with D possibly TRBD2 on 5 matching bases. CDR3 length: 15 amino acids. CDR1 and CDR2 (germline): SNHLY, FYNNEI. V lost 6 bases, J lost 3 bases, and 16 bases lay in between.

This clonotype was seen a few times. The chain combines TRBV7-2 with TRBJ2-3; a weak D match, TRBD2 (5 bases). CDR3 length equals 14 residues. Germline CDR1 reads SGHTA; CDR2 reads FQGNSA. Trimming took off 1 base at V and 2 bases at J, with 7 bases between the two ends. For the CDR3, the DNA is TGTGCCAGCAGCTTAGAGCGGTTCACAGATACGCAGTATTTT. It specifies CASSLERFTDTQYF.

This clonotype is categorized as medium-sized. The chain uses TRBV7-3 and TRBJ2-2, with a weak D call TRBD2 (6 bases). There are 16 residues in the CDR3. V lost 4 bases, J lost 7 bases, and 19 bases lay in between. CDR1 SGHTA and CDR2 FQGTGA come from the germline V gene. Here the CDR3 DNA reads TGTGCCAGCAGCTCATTCCCGGGAGCAAGGCACGGGGAGCTGTTTTTT. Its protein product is CASSSFPGARHGELFF.

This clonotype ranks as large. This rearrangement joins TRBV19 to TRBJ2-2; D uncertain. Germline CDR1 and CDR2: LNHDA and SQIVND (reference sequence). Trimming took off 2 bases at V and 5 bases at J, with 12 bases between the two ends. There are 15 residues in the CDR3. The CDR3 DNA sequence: TGTGCCAGTAGTATAAACGAAGCAGTAACCGGGGAGCTGTTTTTT. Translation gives CASSINEAVTGELFF.

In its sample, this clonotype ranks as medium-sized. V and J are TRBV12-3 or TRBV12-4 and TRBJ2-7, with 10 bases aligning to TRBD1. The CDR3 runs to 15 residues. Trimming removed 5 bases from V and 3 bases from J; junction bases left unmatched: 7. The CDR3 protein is CASSLRTGGNYEQYF. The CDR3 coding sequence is TGTGCCAGCAGTCTTCGGACAGGGGGGAACTACGAGCAGTACTTC.

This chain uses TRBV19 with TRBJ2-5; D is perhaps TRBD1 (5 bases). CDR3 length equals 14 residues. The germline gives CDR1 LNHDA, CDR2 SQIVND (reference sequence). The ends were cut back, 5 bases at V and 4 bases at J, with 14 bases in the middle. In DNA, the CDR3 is TGTGCCAGTAGTGAGAGGCAGGGTTCAGAGACCCAGTACTTC. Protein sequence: CASSERQGSETQYF.

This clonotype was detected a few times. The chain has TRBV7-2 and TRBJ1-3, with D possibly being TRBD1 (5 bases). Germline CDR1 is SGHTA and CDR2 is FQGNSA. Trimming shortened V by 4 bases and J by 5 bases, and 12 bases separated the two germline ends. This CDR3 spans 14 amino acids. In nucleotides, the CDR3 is TGTGCCAGCAGCTGGGGGGACCAAAGAAACACCATATATTTT. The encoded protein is CASSWGDQRNTIYF.

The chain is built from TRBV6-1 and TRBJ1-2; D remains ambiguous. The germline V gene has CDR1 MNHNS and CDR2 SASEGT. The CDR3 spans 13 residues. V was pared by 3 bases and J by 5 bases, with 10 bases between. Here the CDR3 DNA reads TGTGCCAGCAGTGAGGGCACGATTTATGGCTACACCTTC. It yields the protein CASSEGTIYGYTF.

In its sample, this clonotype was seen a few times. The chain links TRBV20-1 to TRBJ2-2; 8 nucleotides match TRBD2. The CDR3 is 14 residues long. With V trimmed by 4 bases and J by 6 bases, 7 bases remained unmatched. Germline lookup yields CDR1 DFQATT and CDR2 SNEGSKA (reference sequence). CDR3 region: CSATRTSSAGELFF. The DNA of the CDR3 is TGCAGTGCTACCCGGACTAGCTCGGCCGGGGAGCTGTTTTTT.

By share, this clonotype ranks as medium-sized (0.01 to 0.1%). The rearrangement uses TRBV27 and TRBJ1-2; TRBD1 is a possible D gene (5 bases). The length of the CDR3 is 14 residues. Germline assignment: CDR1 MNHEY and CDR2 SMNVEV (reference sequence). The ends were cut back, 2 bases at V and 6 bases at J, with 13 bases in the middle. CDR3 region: CASSLIPGGDGYTF. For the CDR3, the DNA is TGTGCCAGCAGTTTAATCCCTGGGGGAGATGGCTACACCTTC.

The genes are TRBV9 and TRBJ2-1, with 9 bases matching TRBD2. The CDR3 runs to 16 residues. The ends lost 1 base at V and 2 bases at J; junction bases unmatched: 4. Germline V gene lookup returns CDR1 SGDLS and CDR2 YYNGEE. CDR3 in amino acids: CASSVIAGGTYNEQFF. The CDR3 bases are TGTGCCAGCAGCGTAATTGCGGGGGGGACCTACAATGAGCAGTTCTTC.

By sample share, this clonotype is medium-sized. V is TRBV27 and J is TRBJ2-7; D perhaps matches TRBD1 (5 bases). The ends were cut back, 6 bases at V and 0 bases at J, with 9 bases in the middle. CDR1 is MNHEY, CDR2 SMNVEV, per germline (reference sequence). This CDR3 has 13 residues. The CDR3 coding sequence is TGTGCCAGCAGGGCTGGGGCCTCCTACGAGCAGTACTTC. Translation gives CASRAGASYEQYF.

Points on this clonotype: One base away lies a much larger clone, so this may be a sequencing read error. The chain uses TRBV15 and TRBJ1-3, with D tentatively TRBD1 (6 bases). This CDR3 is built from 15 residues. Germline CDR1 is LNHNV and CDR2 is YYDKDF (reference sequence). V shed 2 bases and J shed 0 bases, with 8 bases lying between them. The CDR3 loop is CATSRLRGSGNTIYF. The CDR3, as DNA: TGTGCCACCAGCAGACTCAGGGGCTCTGGAAACACCATATATTTT. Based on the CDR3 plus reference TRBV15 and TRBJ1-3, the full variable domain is DAMVIQNPRYQVTQFGKPVTLSCSQTLNHNVMYWYQQKSSQAPKLLFHYYDKDFNNEADTPDNFQSRRPNTSFCFLDIRSPGLGDTAMYLCATSRLRGSGNTIYFGEGSWLTVV.

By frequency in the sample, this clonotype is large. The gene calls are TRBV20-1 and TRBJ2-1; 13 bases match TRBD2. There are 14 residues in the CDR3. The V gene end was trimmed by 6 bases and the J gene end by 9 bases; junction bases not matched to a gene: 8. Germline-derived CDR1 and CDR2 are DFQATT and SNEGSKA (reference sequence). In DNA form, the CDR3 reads TGCAGTGCCCCTACTAGCGGGGGGGCCGGTGAGCAGTTCTTC. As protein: CSAPTSGGAGEQFF.

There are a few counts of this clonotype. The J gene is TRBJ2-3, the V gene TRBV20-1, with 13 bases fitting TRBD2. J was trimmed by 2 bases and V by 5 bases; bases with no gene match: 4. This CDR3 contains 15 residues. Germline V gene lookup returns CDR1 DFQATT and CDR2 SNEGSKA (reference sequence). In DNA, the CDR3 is TGCAGTGCTCTGACTAGCGGGGGGCTCACAGATACGCAGTATTTT. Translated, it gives CSALTSGGLTDTQYF.

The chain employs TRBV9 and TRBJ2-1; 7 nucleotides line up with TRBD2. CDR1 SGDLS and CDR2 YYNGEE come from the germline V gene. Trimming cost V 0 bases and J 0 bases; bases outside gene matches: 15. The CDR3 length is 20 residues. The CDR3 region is CASSVAGVWRGLHSYNEQFF. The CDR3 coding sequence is TGTGCCAGCAGCGTAGCGGGAGTCTGGCGGGGGTTACACTCCTACAATGAGCAGTTCTTC.

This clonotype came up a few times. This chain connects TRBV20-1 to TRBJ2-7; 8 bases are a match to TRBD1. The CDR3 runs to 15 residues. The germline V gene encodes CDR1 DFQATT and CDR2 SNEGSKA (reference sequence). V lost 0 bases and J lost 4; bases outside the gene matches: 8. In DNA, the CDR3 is TGCAGTGCTAGAGATGGCGTCCAGGGGGCGTACGAGCAGTACTTC. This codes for CSARDGVQGAYEQYF.

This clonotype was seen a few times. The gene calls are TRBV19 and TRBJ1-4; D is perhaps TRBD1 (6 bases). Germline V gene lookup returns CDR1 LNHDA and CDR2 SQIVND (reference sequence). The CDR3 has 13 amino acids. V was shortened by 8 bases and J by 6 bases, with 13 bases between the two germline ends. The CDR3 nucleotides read TGTGCCAGTGCCCAGGACAGAGATGAAAAACTGTTTTTT. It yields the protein CASAQDRDEKLFF. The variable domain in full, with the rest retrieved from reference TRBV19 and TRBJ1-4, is DGGITQSPKYLFRKEGQNVTLSCEQNLNHDAMYWYRQDPGQGLRLIYYSQIVNDFQKGDIAEGYSVSREKKESFPLTVTSAQKNPTAFYLCASAQDRDEKLFFGSGTQLSVL.

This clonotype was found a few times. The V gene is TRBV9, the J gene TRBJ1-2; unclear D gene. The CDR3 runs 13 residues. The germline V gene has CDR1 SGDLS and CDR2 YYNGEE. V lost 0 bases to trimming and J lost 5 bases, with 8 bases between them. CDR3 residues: CASSVGYRYGYTF. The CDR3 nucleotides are TGTGCCAGCAGCGTAGGTTACCGATATGGCTACACCTTC.

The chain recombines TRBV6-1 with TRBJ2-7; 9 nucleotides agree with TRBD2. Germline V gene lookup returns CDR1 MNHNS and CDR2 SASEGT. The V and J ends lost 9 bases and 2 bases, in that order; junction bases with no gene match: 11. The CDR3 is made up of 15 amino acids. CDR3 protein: CASNPSAGGPYEQYF. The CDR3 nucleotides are TGTGCCAGTAACCCCTCCGCGGGGGGGCCCTACGAGCAGTACTTC.

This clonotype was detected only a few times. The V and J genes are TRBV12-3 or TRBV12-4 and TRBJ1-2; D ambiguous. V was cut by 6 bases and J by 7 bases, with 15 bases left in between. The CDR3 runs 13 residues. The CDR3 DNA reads TGTGCCAGCAGCCCGACATGGCTATTTGGCTACACCTTC. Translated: CASSPTWLFGYTF.

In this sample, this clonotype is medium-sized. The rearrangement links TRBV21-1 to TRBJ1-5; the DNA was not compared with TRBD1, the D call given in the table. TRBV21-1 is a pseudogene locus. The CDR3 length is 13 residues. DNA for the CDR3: TGTGCCAGCAGCCGCAGGGGGAGGCAGCCCCAGCATTTT. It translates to CASSRRGRQPQHF.

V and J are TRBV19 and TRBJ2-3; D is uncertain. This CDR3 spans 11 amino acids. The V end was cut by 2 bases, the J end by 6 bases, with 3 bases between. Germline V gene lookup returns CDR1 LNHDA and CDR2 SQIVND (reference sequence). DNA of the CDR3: TGTGCCAGTAGTATAAGGGATACGCAGTATTTT. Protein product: CASSIRDTQYF.

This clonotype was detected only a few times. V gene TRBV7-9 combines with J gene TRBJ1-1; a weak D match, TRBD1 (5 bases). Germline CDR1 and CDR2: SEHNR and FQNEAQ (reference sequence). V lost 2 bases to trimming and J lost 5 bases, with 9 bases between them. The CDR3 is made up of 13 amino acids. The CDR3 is CASSLSGGTEAFF. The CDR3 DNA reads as TGTGCCAGCAGCTTATCTGGGGGGACTGAAGCTTTCTTT. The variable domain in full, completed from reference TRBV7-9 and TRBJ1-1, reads DTGVSQNPRHKITKRGQNVTFRCDPISEHNRLYWYRQTLGQGPEFLTYFQNEAQLEKSRLLSDRFSAERPKGSFSTLEIQRTEQGDSAMYLCASSLSGGTEAFFGQGTRLTVV.

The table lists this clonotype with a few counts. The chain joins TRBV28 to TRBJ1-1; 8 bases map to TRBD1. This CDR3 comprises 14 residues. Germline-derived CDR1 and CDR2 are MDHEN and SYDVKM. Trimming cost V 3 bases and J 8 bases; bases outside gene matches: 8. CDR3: CASSFQGASVEAFF. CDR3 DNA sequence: TGTGCCAGCAGTTTTCAGGGGGCGAGCGTCGAAGCTTTCTTT.